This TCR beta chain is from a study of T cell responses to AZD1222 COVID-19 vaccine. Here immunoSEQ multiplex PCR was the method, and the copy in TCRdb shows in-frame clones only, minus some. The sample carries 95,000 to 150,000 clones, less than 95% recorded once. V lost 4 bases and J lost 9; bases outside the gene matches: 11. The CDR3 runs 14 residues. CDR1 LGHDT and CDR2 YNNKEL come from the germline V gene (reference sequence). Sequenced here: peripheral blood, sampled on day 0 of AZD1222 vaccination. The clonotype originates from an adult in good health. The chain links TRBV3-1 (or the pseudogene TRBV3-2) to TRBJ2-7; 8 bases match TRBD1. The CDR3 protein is CASSLGTGPVLQYF. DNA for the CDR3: TGTGCCAGCAGCCTCGGGACAGGCCCGGTTTTGCAGTACTTC.